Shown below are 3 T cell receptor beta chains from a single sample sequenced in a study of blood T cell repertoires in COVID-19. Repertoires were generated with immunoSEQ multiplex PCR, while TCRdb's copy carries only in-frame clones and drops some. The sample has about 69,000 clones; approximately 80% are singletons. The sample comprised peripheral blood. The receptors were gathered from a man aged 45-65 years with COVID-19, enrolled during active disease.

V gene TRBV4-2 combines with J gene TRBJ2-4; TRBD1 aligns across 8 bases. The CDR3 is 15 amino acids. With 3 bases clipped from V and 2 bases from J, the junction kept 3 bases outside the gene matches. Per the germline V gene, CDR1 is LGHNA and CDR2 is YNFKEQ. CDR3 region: CASSQDRVPKNIQYF. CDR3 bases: TGTGCCAGCAGCCAGGACAGGGTACCCAAAAACATTCAGTACTTC.

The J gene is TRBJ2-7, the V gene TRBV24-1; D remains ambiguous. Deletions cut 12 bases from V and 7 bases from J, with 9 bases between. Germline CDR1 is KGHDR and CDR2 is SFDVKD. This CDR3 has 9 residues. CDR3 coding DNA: TGTGCCCAGAAAGTGGAGCAGTACTTC. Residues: CAQKVEQYF.

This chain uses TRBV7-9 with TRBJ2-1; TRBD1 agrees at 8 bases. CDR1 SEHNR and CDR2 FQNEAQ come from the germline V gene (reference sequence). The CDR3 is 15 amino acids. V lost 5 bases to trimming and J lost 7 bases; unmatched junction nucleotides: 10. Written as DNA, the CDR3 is TGTGCCAGCAGCCCCCTTGGCAGGGGGCATAATGAGCAGTTCTTC. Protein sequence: CASSPLGRGHNEQFF.